This entry is about one T cell receptor beta chain. The CDR3 is 15 amino acids. Trimming at V came to 5 bases and at J to 3 bases, leaving 9 bases not matched to a gene. Per the germline V gene, CDR1 is SGHNT and CDR2 is YENEEA. The table came from immunoSEQ multiplex PCR; TCRdb's copy has only in-frame clones and leaves some out. The sample has 100,000 to 150,000 clones; about 96% are singletons. This entry is derived from a study of cytomegalovirus exposure and HLA in healthy donors. The origin of this receptor is a man younger than 30 in good health and CMV-seronegative. V and J are TRBV11-3 and TRBJ2-7; TRBD2 matches 8 bases. The specimen sequenced was PBMCs. The chain's CDR3 is CASSQGVAGNYEQYF. For the CDR3, the DNA is TGTGCCAGCAGCCAAGGGGTAGCGGGGAACTACGAGCAGTACTTC. The variable domain in full, with the rest retrieved from reference TRBV11-3 and TRBJ2-7, is EAGVVQSPRYKIIEKKQPVAFWCNPISGHNTLYWYLQNLGQGPELLIRYENEEAVDDSQLPKDRFSAERLKGVDSTLKIQPAELGDSAVYLCASSQGVAGNYEQYFGPGTRLTVT.